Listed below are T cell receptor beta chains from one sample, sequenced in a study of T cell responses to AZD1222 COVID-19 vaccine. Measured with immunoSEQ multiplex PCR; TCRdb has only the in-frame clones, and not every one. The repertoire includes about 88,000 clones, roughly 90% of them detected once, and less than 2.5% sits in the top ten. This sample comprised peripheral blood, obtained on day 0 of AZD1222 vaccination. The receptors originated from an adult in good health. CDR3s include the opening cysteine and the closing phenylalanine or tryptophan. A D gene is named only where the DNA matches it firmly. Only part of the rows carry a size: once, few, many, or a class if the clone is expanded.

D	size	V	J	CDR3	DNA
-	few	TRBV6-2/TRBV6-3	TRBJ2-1	CASSPDSGVISNEQFF	TGTGCCAGCAGTCCCGACAGTGGGGTAATCAGCAATGAGCAGTTCTTC
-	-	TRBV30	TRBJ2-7	CAWSARFEQYF	TGTGCCTGGAGTGCAAGGTTCGAGCAGTACTTC
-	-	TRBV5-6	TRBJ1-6	CASSLGDSSPLHF	TGTGCCAGCAGCTTGGGGGACTCTTCACCCCTCCACTTT
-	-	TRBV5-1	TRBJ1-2	CASSQSRPGYGYTF	TGCGCCAGCAGCCAGAGCCGGCCGGGGTATGGCTACACCTTC
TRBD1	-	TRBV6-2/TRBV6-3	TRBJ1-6	CASSYRQGYNSPLHF	TGTGCCAGCAGTTACCGACAGGGGTATAATTCACCCCTCCACTTT
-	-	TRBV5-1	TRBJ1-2	CASSLEGAGLIHGYTF	TGCGCCAGCAGCTTGGAAGGTGCGGGGTTGATTCATGGCTACACCTTC
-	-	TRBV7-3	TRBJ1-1	CASSLNGNTEAFF	TGTGCCAGCAGCTTGAACGGGAACACTGAAGCTTTCTTT
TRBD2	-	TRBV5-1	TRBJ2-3	CASSLGSGSTRRTSTDTQYF	TGCGCCAGCAGCTTGGGAAGCGGGAGTACTAGACGCACTAGCACAGATACGCAGTATTTT
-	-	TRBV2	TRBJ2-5	CASSETAETQYF	TGTGCCAGCAGTGAAACGGCAGAGACCCAGTACTTC
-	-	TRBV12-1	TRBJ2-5	CASTSIGGGQETQYF	TGTGCCAGCACCTCGATCGGGGGAGGTCAAGAGACCCAGTACTTC
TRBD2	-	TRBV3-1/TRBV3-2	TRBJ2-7	CASSQDHPVIAGDYEQYF	TGTGCCAGCAGCCAAGATCATCCGGTTATAGCGGGAGATTACGAGCAGTACTTC
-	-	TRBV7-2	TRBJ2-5	CASSPEVAQYF	TGTGCCAGCAGCCCAGAGGTTGCCCAGTACTTC
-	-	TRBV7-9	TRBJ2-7	CASSYGTSYEQYF	TGTGCCAGCAGCTACGGGACTTCCTACGAGCAGTACTTC
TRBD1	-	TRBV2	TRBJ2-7	CASSLETTGSYEQYF	TGTGCCAGCAGCCTCGAAACGACAGGGTCCTACGAGCAGTACTTC
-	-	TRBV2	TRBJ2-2	CASSQTGNTGELFF	TGTGCCAGCAGTCAGACAGGAAACACCGGGGAGCTGTTTTTT
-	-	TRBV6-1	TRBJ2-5	CASSRDEETQYF	TGTGCCAGCAGTCGGGACGAAGAGACCCAGTACTTC
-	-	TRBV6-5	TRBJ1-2	CASSSPPGQASGYTF	TGTGCCAGCAGCTCCCCTCCGGGACAAGCTAGCGGCTACACCTTC
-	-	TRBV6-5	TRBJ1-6	CASTYTADNSPLHF	TGTGCCAGCACCTACACCGCAGATAATTCACCCCTCCACTTT
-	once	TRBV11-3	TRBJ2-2	CASSFVGVGTGELFF	TGTGCCAGCAGCTTTGTGGGAGTAGGCACCGGGGAGCTGTTTTTT
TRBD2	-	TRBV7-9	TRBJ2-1	CASSLRLAAYNEQFF	TGTGCCAGCAGCTTGAGGCTAGCGGCGTACAATGAGCAGTTCTTC
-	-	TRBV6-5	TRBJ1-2	CASTWERTNYGYTF	TGTGCCAGCACGTGGGAGCGGACGAACTATGGCTACACCTTC
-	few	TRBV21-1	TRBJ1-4	CASSKAQGFEKLFF	TGTGCCAGCAGCAAAGCGCAGGGTTTTGAAAAACTGTTTTTT
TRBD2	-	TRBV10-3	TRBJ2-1	CAISVRTSGRYNEQFF	TGTGCCATCAGCGTTCGGACTAGCGGGAGATACAATGAGCAGTTCTTC
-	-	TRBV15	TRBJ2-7	CATSRDLSGQQYF	TGTGCCACCAGCAGAGATCTCTCCGGGCAACAGTACTTC
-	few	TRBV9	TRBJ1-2	CASSVEMGTNYGYTF	TGTGCCAGCAGCGTAGAGATGGGGACTAACTATGGCTACACCTTC
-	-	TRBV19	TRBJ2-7	CASSIRQGGIYEQYF	TGTGCCAGTAGTATCCGGCAGGGGGGTATCTACGAGCAGTACTTC
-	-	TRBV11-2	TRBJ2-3	CASSFEGAGTDTQYF	TGTGCCAGCAGCTTCGAGGGTGCGGGCACAGATACGCAGTATTTT
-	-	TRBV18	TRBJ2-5	CASSLRSRHDRGGQETQYF	TGTGCCAGCTCACTGCGGTCTAGGCACGACCGCGGTGGTCAAGAGACCCAGTACTTC
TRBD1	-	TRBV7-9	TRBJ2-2	CASTRDRAGPSTGELFF	TGTGCCAGCACCCGTGACAGGGCCGGACCGTCCACCGGGGAGCTGTTTTTT